These 25 T cell receptor beta chains were all obtained from the same sample, sequenced in a study of blood T cell repertoires in COVID-19. Only in-frame clones appear in the TCRdb table, and some are missing; sequencing was by immunoSEQ multiplex PCR. The sample holds 300,000 to 400,000 clones, around nine tenths seen once. Sequenced input: peripheral blood. Every receptor here comes from a woman in her 70s with COVID-19, enrolled during active disease.

The chain joins TRBV5-1 to TRBJ2-2, with D perhaps matching TRBD2 (6 bases). The CDR3 sequence is 16 residues long. CDR1 and CDR2 from the germline V gene are SGHRS and YFSETQ. Trimming left V 4 bases short and J 7 bases short, with 20 bases between. The CDR3 reads CASSLGIGRGSGELFF. The CDR3 DNA reads TGCGCCAGCAGCCTCGGAATAGGGCGGGGCAGCGGGGAGCTGTTTTTT. Full variable domain (outside the CDR3, taken from reference TRBV5-1 and TRBJ2-2): KAGVTQTPRYLIKTRGQQVTLSCSPISGHRSVSWYQQTPGQGLQFLFEYFSETQRNKGNFPGRFSGRQFSNSRSEMNVSTLELGDSALYLCASSLGIGRGSGELFFGEGSRLTVL.

The chain combines TRBV7-8 with TRBJ1-2; 7 bases map to TRBD1. The junction had 9 bases not matched to a gene; V was cut back by 7 bases and J by 4 bases. In germline, CDR1 is SGHVS, CDR2 FQNEAQ. This CDR3 region has 14 residues. The CDR3 nucleotides read TGTGCCAGCATGAGGTGGGACAGCACCTATGGCTACACCTTC. It encodes CASMRWDSTYGYTF.

The chain carries TRBV6-1 and TRBJ1-4; D is unresolved. This CDR3 is 12 amino acids long. Trimming took off 1 base at V and 7 bases at J, with 4 bases between the two ends. The V gene's germline CDR1 is MNHNS and CDR2 SASEGT. CDR3 residues: CASSEVAEKLFF. The CDR3 DNA sequence: TGTGCCAGCAGTGAAGTGGCTGAAAAACTGTTTTTT.

V gene TRBV6-5 combines with J gene TRBJ1-2; 7 bases fit TRBD1. Germline assignment: CDR1 MNHEY and CDR2 SVGAGI. The length of the CDR3 is 13 residues. V gave up 6 bases and J gave up 3 bases; unmatched junction bases: 4. The CDR3 nucleotides are TGTGCCAGCAGCGACAGGGAGTACTATGGCTACACCTTC. Amino acids: CASSDREYYGYTF.

The V gene is TRBV27, the J gene TRBJ1-6, with unresolved D. Per germline, CDR1 MNHEY and CDR2 SMNVEV (reference sequence). Trimming shortened V by 5 bases and J by 9 bases, and 11 bases separated the two germline ends. CDR3 length: 13 amino acids. The CDR3 here is CASSTAGFSPLHF. The CDR3 DNA is TGTGCCAGCAGTACCGCGGGGTTTTCACCCCTCCACTTT.

This chain connects TRBV5-6 to TRBJ1-1; a weak D match, TRBD1 (6 bases). The CDR3 runs 12 residues. Germline V CDR1 and CDR2: SGHDT, YYEEEE. V shed 4 bases and J shed 7 bases, with 11 bases lying between them. The CDR3 nucleotides read TGTGCCAGCAGCCTGAGGGGGAATGAAGCTTTCTTT. Amino acids: CASSLRGNEAFF.

This chain joins TRBV12-2 and TRBJ1-2; TRBD1 reflects the table's D call only, with no check against the DNA. TRBV12-2 is marked as a pseudogene. This CDR3 has 14 amino acids. CDR3 sequence: CASRLFRVGNGYTF. CDR3 sequence (DNA): TGTGCAAGTCGCTTATTCAGGGTCGGCAATGGCTACACCTTC.

The chain couples TRBV7-7 to TRBJ1-1, with D perhaps TRBD1 (6 bases). From germline, CDR1 is SSHAT and CDR2 FNYEAQ (reference sequence). The CDR3 runs to 13 residues. Trimming removed 1 base from V and 5 bases from J, with 8 bases in between. CDR3 in amino acids: CASSLETGTEAFF. The CDR3 DNA is TGTGCCAGCAGCTTAGAGACAGGAACTGAAGCTTTCTTT.

V and J are TRBV12-2 and TRBJ1-1; the table's D call, TRBD1, has no DNA check behind it. TRBV12-2 is annotated as a pseudogene. The CDR3 is 14 amino acids. The DNA of the CDR3 is TGTGCAAGTCGCTCCGGACAGAGAAACACTGAAGCTTTCTTT. Translating it yields CASRSGQRNTEAFF.

CDR3 nucleotides: TGCAGCGTCTTGACAGGCATCACTGAAGCTTTCTTT. Translating gives CSVLTGITEAFF. The chain carries TRBV29-1 and TRBJ1-1; D may be TRBD1 (6 bases). Germline CDR1 is SQVTM and CDR2 is ANQGSEA. The ends were cut back, 6 bases at V and 4 bases at J, with 12 bases in the middle. The CDR3 loop spans 12 amino acids.

J is TRBJ2-5 and V is TRBV19; TRBD1 matches 8 bases. Germline loops: CDR1 LNHDA, CDR2 SQIVND (reference sequence). CDR3 length: 15 residues. Losses at the gene ends were 0 bases for V and 3 bases for J; bases not matched to a gene: 3. The CDR3: CASSIESGGKETQYF. For the CDR3, the DNA is TGTGCCAGTAGTATAGAGTCAGGGGGCAAAGAGACCCAGTACTTC.

The chain employs TRBV6-5 and TRBJ1-6; 8 positions match TRBD1. The CDR3 runs to 14 residues. Germline loops: CDR1 MNHEY, CDR2 SVGAGI. The trim removed 9 bases at V and 7 bases at J, leaving 8 bases unmatched. The CDR3 region has the DNA TGTGCCAGTTGGACAGGGTTGCAAAATTCACCCCTCCACTTT. Amino acids: CASWTGLQNSPLHF.

The rearrangement links TRBV4-1 to TRBJ2-7, with 9 bases fitting TRBD1. The CDR3 sequence is 14 residues long. With V trimmed by 4 bases and J by 1 base, 2 bases remained unmatched. CDR1 and CDR2 (germline): MGHRA, YSYEKL. The CDR3 DNA reads as TGCGCCAGCAGCCGGGGACAGGGATCCTACGAGCAGTACTTC. The encoded protein is CASSRGQGSYEQYF.

The rearrangement links TRBV24-1 to TRBJ2-4; 7 bases map to TRBD1. This CDR3 region has 15 residues. The junction had 8 bases not matched to a gene; V was cut back by 4 bases and J by 6 bases. From germline, CDR1 is KGHDR and CDR2 SFDVKD. CDR3 region: CATSDPRTGGNIQYF. Here the CDR3 DNA reads TGTGCCACCAGTGACCCACGGACAGGTGGAAACATTCAGTACTTC.

The chain carries TRBV23-1 and TRBJ2-5, with 9 bases lining up with TRBD1. TRBV23-1 is recorded as an ORF, its role being uncertain. V was clipped by 4 bases and J by 0 bases; unmatched bases: 9. CDR3 length: 17 amino acids. The DNA for the CDR3 is TGCGCCAGCAGTCTCGACGGGACAGGGTCGTACCAAGAGACCCAGTACTTC. It codes for CASSLDGTGSYQETQYF.

This clone was seen ten or more times. The rearrangement uses TRBV5-6 and TRBJ2-5, with D possibly being TRBD1 (6 bases). The CDR3 length is 16 residues. Trimming took 0 bases from V and 4 from J, leaving 16 bases between them. The germline V gene has CDR1 SGHDT and CDR2 YYEEEE. CDR3 bases: TGTGCCAGCAGCTTGGGACGGACAGCCTATAGAGAGACCCAGTACTTC. This sequence encodes CASSLGRTAYRETQYF.

In this sample, this clone turned up once. The V and J genes are TRBV7-6 and TRBJ1-6, with D unclear. V lost 6 bases and J lost 0, with 6 bases in between. Germline V lookup: CDR1 SGHVS, CDR2 FNYEAQ. This CDR3 region has 14 residues. The CDR3 sequence: CASSTDSYNSPLHF. The CDR3 DNA sequence: TGTGCCAGCAGTACTGACTCCTATAATTCACCCCTCCACTTT.

This chain uses TRBV20-1 with TRBJ1-3; D may be TRBD1 (5 bases). The CDR3 is 15 amino acids. The germline gives CDR1 DFQATT, CDR2 SNEGSKA (reference sequence). The ends were cut back, 3 bases at V and 2 bases at J, with 14 bases in the middle. The CDR3 region is CSASRVVQAGNTIYF. The CDR3 DNA sequence: TGCAGTGCTAGTCGTGTCGTACAGGCTGGAAACACCATATATTTT.

This rearrangement joins TRBV9 to TRBJ2-7; 8 bases align to TRBD2. CDR3 length equals 14 residues. V lost 7 bases and J lost 4; bases outside the gene matches: 10. CDR1 SGDLS and CDR2 YYNGEE come from the germline V gene. The CDR3 DNA is TGTGCCAGCGCCCGGGACGGCGGGGGGTACGAGCAGTACTTC. Protein product: CASARDGGGYEQYF.

This clone has just a few counts. The chain recombines TRBV6-1 with TRBJ1-1; D perhaps matches TRBD1 (6 bases). The CDR3 totals 13 residues. The V gene's germline CDR1 is MNHNS and CDR2 SASEGT. V dropped 2 bases and J dropped 7 bases, with 11 bases sitting between them. As DNA, the CDR3 is TGTGCCAGCAGTGAATCTCGCAGGGGTGAAGCTTTCTTT. This translates into CASSESRRGEAFF.

The genes are TRBV12-3 or TRBV12-4 and TRBJ2-7, with TRBD1 identical over 7 bases. The CDR3 has 13 residues. Trimming cost V 8 bases and J 3 bases; bases outside gene matches: 7. The CDR3 protein is CASWMTGYYEQYF. CDR3 DNA sequence: TGTGCCAGCTGGATGACAGGGTACTACGAGCAGTACTTC.

The gene calls are TRBV7-2 and TRBJ2-1; D possibly corresponds to TRBD1 (6 bases). Germline V lookup: CDR1 SGHTA, CDR2 FQGNSA. The CDR3 has 15 amino acids. Deletions cut 1 base from V and 7 bases from J, with 14 bases between. CDR3: CASSLEGGPGNEQFF. CDR3 sequence (DNA): TGTGCCAGCAGCTTAGAAGGGGGACCCGGGAATGAGCAGTTCTTC. Together with reference TRBV7-2 and TRBJ2-1, the CDR3 gives the full variable domain: GAGVSQSPSNKVTEKGKDVELRCDPISGHTALYWYRQSLGQGLEFLIYFQGNSAPDKSGLPSDRFSAERTGGSVSTLTIQRTQQEDSAVYLCASSLEGGPGNEQFFGPGTRLTVL.

V gene TRBV30 combines with J gene TRBJ1-1, with 7 nucleotides matching TRBD1. Germline assignment: CDR1 GTSNPN and CDR2 SVGIG (reference sequence). V gave up 1 base and J gave up 0 bases; unmatched junction bases: 2. The CDR3 extends over 14 amino acids. CDR3 sequence: CAWSGGGLNTEAFF. In nucleotides, the CDR3 is TGTGCCTGGAGTGGAGGGGGCTTGAACACTGAAGCTTTCTTT.

V is TRBV18 and J is TRBJ1-1; 7 positions match TRBD1. The germline gives CDR1 KGHSH, CDR2 LQKENI. The length of the CDR3 is 16 residues. V dropped 3 bases and J dropped 1; count of bases not matched to a gene: 8. The CDR3: CASSPLDRRTNTEAFF. DNA for the CDR3: TGTGCCAGCTCACCTCTGGACAGGAGAACGAACACTGAAGCTTTCTTT. Complete variable domain (other parts from reference TRBV18 and TRBJ1-1): NAGVMQNPRHLVRRRGQEARLRCSPMKGHSHVYWYRQLPEEGLKFMVYLQKENIIDESGMPKERFSAEFPKEGPSILRIQQVVRGDSAAYFCASSPLDRRTNTEAFFGQGTRLTVV.

This clone was counted only a few times. The chain links TRBV7-2 to TRBJ1-2, with 9 bases lining up with TRBD1. This CDR3 spans 15 amino acids. V shed 4 bases and J 4 bases; nucleotides not matched to a gene: 7. Germline V gene data show CDR1 as SGHTA and CDR2 as FQGNSA. Here the CDR3 DNA reads TGTGCCAGCAGCTCACGGGACAGGGCTTCCTATGGCTACACCTTC. Encoded protein: CASSSRDRASYGYTF.